The clone carrying this T cell receptor beta chain was seen at least ten times. As yet, its antigen is unknown. These data originate in a study of beta chain features in type 1 diabetes. General study results and limits: Shorter TCRB CDR3s, moderately but significantly so, marked every one of the four CD4+ subsets in Type 1 diabetes patients. Across patients, naive, central memory and Treg TCRB repertoires exhibited apparently greater similarity than was observed across healthy donors.

Per donor, one heparinised blood draw averaged approximately 120 mL. Sorted populations were all over 95% pure. The authors reverse transcribed all of the isolated RNA, so sequencing captured expressed TCRB transcripts. Here immunoSEQ multiplex PCR was the method, and the copy in TCRdb shows in-frame clones only, minus some. The sample holds 300,000 to 450,000 clones; over 8.5% are singletons and the top ten take approximately 0.6%. This clonotype was sampled from a man between 25 and 39 years old with type 1 diabetes. Sequences were obtained from central memory CD4+ T cells from blood.

This CDR3 is CASSFVPSEGNEQFF. The CDR3 DNA reads as TGTGCCAGCAGCTTTGTTCCTAGCGAAGGGAATGAGCAGTTCTTC. The chain combines TRBV11-3 with TRBJ2-1; maybe TRBD2 (6 bases). The CDR3 is made up of 15 amino acids. Germline lookup yields CDR1 SGHNT and CDR2 YENEEA. V dropped 3 bases and J dropped 7 bases, with 16 bases sitting between them.